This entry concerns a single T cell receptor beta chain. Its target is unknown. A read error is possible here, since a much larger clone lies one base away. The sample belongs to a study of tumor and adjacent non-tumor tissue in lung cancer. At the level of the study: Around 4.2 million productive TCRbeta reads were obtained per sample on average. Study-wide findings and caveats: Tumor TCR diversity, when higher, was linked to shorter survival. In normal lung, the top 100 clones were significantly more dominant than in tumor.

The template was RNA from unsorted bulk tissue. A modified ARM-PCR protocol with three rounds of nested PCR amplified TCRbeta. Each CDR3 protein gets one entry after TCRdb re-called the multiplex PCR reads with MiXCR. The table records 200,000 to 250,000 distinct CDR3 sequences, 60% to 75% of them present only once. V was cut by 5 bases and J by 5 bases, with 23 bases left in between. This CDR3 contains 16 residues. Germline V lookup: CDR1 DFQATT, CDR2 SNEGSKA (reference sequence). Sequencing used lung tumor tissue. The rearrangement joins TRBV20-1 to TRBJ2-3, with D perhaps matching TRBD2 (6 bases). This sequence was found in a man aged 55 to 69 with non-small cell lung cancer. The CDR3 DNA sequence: TGCAGTGCTCCTCCTTTGCGGAGGGGCCAAATAGATACGCAGTATTTT. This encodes CSAPPLRRGQIDTQYF.